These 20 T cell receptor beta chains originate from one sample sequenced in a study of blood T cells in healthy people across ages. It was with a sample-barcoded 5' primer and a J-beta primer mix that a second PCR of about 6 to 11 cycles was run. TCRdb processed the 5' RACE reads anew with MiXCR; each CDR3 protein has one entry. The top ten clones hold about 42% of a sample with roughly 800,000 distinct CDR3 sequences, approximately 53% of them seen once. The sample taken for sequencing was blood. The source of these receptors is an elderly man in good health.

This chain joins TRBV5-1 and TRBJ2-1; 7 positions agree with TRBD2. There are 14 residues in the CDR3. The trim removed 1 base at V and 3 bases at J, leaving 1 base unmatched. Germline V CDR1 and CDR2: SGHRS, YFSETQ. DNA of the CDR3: TGCGCCAGCAGCTTGACTAGCGACTACAATGAGCAGTTCTTC. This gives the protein CASSLTSDYNEQFF.

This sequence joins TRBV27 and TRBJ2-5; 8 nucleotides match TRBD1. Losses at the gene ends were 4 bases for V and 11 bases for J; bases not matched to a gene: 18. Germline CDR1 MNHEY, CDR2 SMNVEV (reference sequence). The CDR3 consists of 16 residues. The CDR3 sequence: CASSWVPPGQEPRQYF. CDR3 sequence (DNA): TGTGCCAGCAGTTGGGTGCCCCCGGGACAGGAGCCCAGACAGTACTTC.

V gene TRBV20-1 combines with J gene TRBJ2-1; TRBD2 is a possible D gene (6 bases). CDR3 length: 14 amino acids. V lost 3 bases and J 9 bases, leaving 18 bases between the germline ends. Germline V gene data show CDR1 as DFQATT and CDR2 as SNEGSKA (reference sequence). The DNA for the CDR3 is TGCAGTGCTAGGGCGGGAATGGTCGTCGGTGAGCAGTTCTTC. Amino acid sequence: CSARAGMVVGEQFF.

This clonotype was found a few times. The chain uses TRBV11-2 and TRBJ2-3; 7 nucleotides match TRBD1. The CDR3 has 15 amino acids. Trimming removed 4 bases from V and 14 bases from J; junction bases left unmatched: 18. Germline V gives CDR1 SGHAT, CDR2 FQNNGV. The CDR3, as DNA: TGTGCCAGCAGCTCACTCCGGGACAGTCACAGATACGCGTATTTT. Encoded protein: CASSSLRDSHRYAYF.

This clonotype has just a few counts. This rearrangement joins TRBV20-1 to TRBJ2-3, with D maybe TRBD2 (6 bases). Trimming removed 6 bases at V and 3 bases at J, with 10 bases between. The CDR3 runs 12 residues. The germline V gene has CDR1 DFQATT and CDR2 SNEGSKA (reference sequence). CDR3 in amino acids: CSAPAGTDTQYF. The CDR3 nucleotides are TGCAGTGCGCCTGCGGGAACAGATACGCAGTATTTT.

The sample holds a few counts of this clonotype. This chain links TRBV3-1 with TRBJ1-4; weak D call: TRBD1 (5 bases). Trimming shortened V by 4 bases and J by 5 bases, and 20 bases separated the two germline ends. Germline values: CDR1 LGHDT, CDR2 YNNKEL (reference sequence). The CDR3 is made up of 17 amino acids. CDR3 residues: CASSLHRLGDENEKLFF. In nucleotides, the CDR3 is TGTGCCAGCAGCCTTCACCGGCTAGGGGATGAGAATGAAAAACTGTTTTTT.

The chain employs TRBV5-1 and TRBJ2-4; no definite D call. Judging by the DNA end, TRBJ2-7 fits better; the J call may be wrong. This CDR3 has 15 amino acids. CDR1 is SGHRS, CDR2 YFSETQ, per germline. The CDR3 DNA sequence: TGCGCCAGCAGCTTGGGCGCAGACCTCCGGGACGAGCAGTACTTC. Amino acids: CASSLGADLRDEQYF.

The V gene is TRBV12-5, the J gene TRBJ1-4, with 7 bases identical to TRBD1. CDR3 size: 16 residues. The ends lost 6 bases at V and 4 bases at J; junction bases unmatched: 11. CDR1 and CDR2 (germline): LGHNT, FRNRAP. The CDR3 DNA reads TGTGCTAGTGGCCCGTCAGGGGGGGCTCTTAATGAAAAACTGTTTTTT. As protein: CASGPSGGALNEKLFF.

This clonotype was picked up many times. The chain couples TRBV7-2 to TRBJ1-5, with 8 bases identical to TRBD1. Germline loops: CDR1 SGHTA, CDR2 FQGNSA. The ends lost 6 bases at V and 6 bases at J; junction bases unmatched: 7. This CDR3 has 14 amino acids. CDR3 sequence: CASSSDRGSQPQHF. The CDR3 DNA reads TGTGCCAGCAGTTCCGACAGGGGCAGTCAGCCCCAGCATTTT.

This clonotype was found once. The DNA of the CDR3 is TGCAGCGCCCCGGGGGGACTAGCCTTTGGGGCAGATACGCAGTATTTT. Translation: CSAPGGLAFGADTQYF. The chain has TRBV29-1 and TRBJ2-3; 9 positions match TRBD2. This CDR3 is built from 16 residues. The V gene end was trimmed by 7 bases and the J gene end by 4 bases; junction bases not matched to a gene: 15. Germline CDR1 is SQVTM and CDR2 is ANQGSEA.

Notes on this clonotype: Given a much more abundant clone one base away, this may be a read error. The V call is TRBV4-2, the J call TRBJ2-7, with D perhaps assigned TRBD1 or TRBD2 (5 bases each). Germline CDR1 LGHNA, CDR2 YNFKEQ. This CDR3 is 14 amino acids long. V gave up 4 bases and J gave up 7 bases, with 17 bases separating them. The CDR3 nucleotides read TGTGCCAGCAGCCGAACCGGGGCCAATGGTGAGCAGTACTTC. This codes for CASSRTGANGEQYF.

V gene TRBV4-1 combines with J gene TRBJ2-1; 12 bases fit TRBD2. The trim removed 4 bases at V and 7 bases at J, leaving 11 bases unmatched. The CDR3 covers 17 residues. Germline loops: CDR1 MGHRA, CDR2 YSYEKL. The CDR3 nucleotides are TGCGCCAGCAGCCGATCCAGACTAGCGGGAGTAGGGAATGAGCAGTTCTTC. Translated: CASSRSRLAGVGNEQFF.

CDR3 nucleotide sequence: TGTGCCAGCTCACCACGCTCGGAGGACTATGGCTACACCTTC. This codes for CASSPRSEDYGYTF. The rearrangement links TRBV18 to TRBJ1-2, with D uncertain. The CDR3 contains 14 residues. Germline CDR1 KGHSH, CDR2 LQKENI. Trimming cost V 1 base and J 3 bases, with 9 bases left between them.

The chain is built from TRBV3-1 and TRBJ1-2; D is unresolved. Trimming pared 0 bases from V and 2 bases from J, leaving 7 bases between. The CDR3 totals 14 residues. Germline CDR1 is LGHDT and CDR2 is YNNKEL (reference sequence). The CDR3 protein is CASSQDFRNYGYTF. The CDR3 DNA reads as TGTGCCAGCAGCCAAGATTTCAGGAACTATGGCTACACCTTC.

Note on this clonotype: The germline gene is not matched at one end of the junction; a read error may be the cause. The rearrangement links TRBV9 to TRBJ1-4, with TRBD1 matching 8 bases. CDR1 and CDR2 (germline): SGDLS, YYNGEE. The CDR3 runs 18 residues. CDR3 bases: TGTGCCAGCAGCGGCAGCATTTGGACAGGGCCCGGTAATGAGAAACTGTTTTTT. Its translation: CASSGSIWTGPGNEKLFF.

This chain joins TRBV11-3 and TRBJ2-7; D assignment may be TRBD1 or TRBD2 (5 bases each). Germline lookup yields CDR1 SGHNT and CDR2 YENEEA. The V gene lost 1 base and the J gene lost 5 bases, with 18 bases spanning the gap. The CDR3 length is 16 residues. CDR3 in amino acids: CASSLGVSGPLHEQYF. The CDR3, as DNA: TGTGCCAGCAGCTTAGGGGTGTCGGGACCCCTGCACGAGCAGTACTTC.

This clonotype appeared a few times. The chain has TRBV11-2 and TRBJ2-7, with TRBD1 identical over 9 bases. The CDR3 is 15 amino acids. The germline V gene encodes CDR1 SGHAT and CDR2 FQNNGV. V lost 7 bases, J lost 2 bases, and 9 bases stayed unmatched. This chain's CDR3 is CASIILRDRAYEQYF. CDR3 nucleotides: TGTGCCAGCATCATCCTCCGGGACAGGGCCTACGAGCAGTACTTC.

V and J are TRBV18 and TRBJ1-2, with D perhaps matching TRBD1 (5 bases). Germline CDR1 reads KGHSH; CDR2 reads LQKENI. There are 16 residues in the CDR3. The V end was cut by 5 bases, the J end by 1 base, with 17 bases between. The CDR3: CASSSEGDLYNYGYTF. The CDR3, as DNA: TGTGCCAGCTCATCCGAAGGGGACCTCTATAACTATGGCTACACCTTC.

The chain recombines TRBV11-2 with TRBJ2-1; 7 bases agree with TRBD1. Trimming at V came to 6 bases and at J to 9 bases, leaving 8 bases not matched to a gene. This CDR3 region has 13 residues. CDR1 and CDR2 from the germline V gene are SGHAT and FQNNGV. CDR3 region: CASRPDRVGEQFF. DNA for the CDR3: TGTGCCAGCAGACCCGACAGGGTGGGTGAGCAGTTCTTC.

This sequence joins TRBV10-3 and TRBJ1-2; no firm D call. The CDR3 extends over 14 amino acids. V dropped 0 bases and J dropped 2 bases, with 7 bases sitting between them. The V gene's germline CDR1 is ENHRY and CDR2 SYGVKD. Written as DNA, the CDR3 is TGTGCCATCAGTGAGTCTGGCGGCAACTATGGCTACACCTTC. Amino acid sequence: CAISESGGNYGYTF.